This entry lists 10 T cell receptor beta chains sequenced from one sample in a study of blood T cell repertoires in COVID-19. Repertoires were generated with immunoSEQ multiplex PCR, while TCRdb's copy carries only in-frame clones and drops some. Of a few hundred thousand clones listed, just under 90% are singletons. Sequences were obtained from PBMCs or T cells enriched from blood (not recorded which). These receptors came from a woman in her 50s who had recovered from COVID-19.

The V call is TRBV4-1, the J call TRBJ1-2; D is unclear. The V gene lost 0 bases and the J gene lost 4 bases, with 6 bases spanning the gap. The CDR3 is 13 residues long. In germline, CDR1 is MGHRA, CDR2 YSYEKL. CDR3 DNA: TGCGCCAGCAGCCAAGATGGTAGCTATGGCTACACCTTC. Translation: CASSQDGSYGYTF.

The CDR3 coding sequence is TGTGCCAGCAGCTTATACAGGGAAGGGGAGACCCAGTACTTC. This codes for CASSLYREGETQYF. The genes are TRBV11-2 and TRBJ2-5; a possible D gene is TRBD1 (6 bases). Looked up from germline, CDR1 is SGHAT and CDR2 is FQNNGV. The CDR3 runs to 14 residues. V was clipped by 2 bases and J by 5 bases, with 12 bases between them.

The rearrangement links TRBV24-1 to TRBJ1-2; D possibly corresponds to TRBD1 (5 bases). CDR3 size: 13 residues. V was trimmed by 5 bases and J by 8 bases, leaving 14 bases between them. CDR1 is KGHDR and CDR2 is SFDVKD in the germline V gene. DNA of the CDR3: TGTGCCACCAGTGGTACAGGAGAAGCGGGCTACACCTTC. Its protein is CATSGTGEAGYTF.

The chain is built from TRBV24-1 and TRBJ1-5, with D possibly being TRBD1 (5 bases). V lost 3 bases and J lost 7, with 9 bases in between. This CDR3 has 13 residues. Germline V lookup: CDR1 KGHDR, CDR2 SFDVKD. The CDR3 nucleotides are TGTGCCACCAGTGATCACCAGGGCCAGCCCCAGCATTTT. Its protein is CATSDHQGQPQHF.

This sequence joins TRBV7-2 and TRBJ2-7; the D gene is possibly TRBD2 (5 bases). V lost 4 bases, J lost 7 bases, and 17 bases lay in between. The CDR3 runs 14 residues. The V gene's germline CDR1 is SGHTA and CDR2 FQGNSA. The CDR3: CASSYGPSRGEQYF. The CDR3 region has the DNA TGTGCCAGCAGCTACGGGCCCTCACGCGGGGAGCAGTACTTC.

This sequence joins TRBV5-4 and TRBJ2-7; 8 bases align to TRBD2. Losses at the gene ends were 4 bases for V and 2 bases for J; bases not matched to a gene: 5. From germline, CDR1 is SGHNT and CDR2 YYREEE (reference sequence). The CDR3 extends over 14 amino acids. CDR3 nucleotides: TGTGCCAGCAGCCCCGGACTAGCTGCCTACGAGCAGTACTTC. This sequence encodes CASSPGLAAYEQYF.

V usage is TRBV5-1 and J usage is TRBJ1-2, with TRBD1 as a possible D gene (6 bases). CDR1 and CDR2 from the germline V gene are SGHRS and YFSETQ. V lost 4 bases and J lost 3, with 13 bases in between. This CDR3 contains 14 residues. The CDR3 is CASSDATGDYGYTF. CDR3 bases: TGCGCCAGCAGCGACGCGACAGGCGACTATGGCTACACCTTC.

In its sample, this clone was seen once. This chain connects TRBV3-1 (or the pseudogene TRBV3-2) to TRBJ1-2, with a weak D call TRBD1 (5 bases). The V end was cut by 0 bases, the J end by 4 bases, with 15 bases between. The CDR3 is 16 residues long. Germline V CDR1 and CDR2: LGHDT, YNNKEL (reference sequence). The CDR3 region is CASSQDLGAGIYGYTF. The CDR3 DNA sequence: TGTGCCAGCAGCCAAGATCTAGGGGCAGGGATCTATGGCTACACCTTC.

The gene calls are TRBV19 and TRBJ1-1; 7 bases are a match to TRBD1. CDR1 and CDR2 (germline): LNHDA, SQIVND (reference sequence). CDR3 length equals 13 residues. J lost 11 bases, V lost 9 bases, and 15 bases had no gene match. This chain's CDR3 is CASQRRDRMRAFF. The CDR3 DNA reads as TGTGCCAGCCAGAGAAGGGACAGAATGAGGGCTTTCTTT.

This chain links TRBV15 with TRBJ1-4; D call uncertain. Germline CDR1 is LNHNV and CDR2 is YYDKDF (reference sequence). This CDR3 is 18 amino acids long. V was pared by 1 base and J by 1 base, with 16 bases between. The CDR3 coding sequence is TGTGCCACCAGCAGAGTAGCCACCCGAGGAGGAACTAATGAAAAACTGTTTTTT. Amino acid sequence: CATSRVATRGGTNEKLFF.